The 3 T cell receptor beta chains below were found in one sample sequenced in a study of T-cell memory formation after mild COVID-19. TCRdb re-called the 5' RACE reads through MiXCR, storing one row per CDR3 protein. This sample has about 180,000 distinct CDR3 sequences, with roughly 20% found just once. The sample taken for sequencing was PBMCs or a T cell subset sorted from them (not recorded which). The source is a man in his late teens or twenties who had mild COVID-19 (a few samples of this study predate the infection). Cell type and time point are not known.

The J gene is TRBJ1-4, the V gene TRBV20-1; unclear D gene. The germline CDR1 and CDR2 sequences are DFQATT and SNEGSKA (reference sequence). Trimming cost V 6 bases and J 0 bases, with 11 bases left between them. There are 14 residues in the CDR3. CDR3 in amino acids: CSAHHLTTNEKLFF. The DNA of the CDR3 is TGCAGTGCCCATCACTTAACAACTAATGAAAAACTGTTTTTT.

There are many counts of this clonotype. V gene TRBV5-1 combines with J gene TRBJ2-5; TRBD1 matches 7 bases. CDR1 and CDR2 (germline): SGHRS, YFSETQ. CDR3 length equals 15 residues. V lost 4 bases and J lost 2; bases outside the gene matches: 8. This chain's CDR3 is CASSPGQGVQETQYF. For the CDR3, the DNA is TGCGCCAGCAGCCCGGGGCAGGGGGTTCAAGAGACCCAGTACTTC.

This clonotype was observed a few times. The chain joins TRBV6-5 to TRBJ1-2; D is unclear. CDR1 and CDR2 from the germline V gene are MNHEY and SVGAGI. CDR3 length: 13 residues. V lost 0 bases and J lost 8, with 10 bases in between. The CDR3 DNA reads TGTGCCAGCAGTTACTCGTTAACTGGCGGCTACACCTTC. It yields the protein CASSYSLTGGYTF.